The present entry profiles one T cell receptor beta chain with its context. The target antigen is unknown. Whoever was chosen for sequencing had shown CD8+CD57+ cell expansion by flow cytometry. Patients had received no therapy at the time of blood sampling. This record comes from a study of CD8+CD57+ T cells in acquired aplastic anemia. Whole-study context: Sorted CD4+ and CD8+ cells gave a mean 3.2 ug DNA, range roughly 0.19 to 27.4 ug.

TCR beta VDJ combinations and CDR3 sequences were profiled from genomic DNA. TCRdb re-analysed the reads in MiXCR, keeping a single row per CDR3 protein. The sample holds 200,000 or so distinct CDR3 sequences, around three fifths seen once. The J segment lost 9 bases and the V segment lost 6 bases, leaving 7 bases of the junction unmatched. Germline assignment: CDR1 LNHDA and CDR2 SQIVND (reference sequence). This CDR3 comprises 15 residues. Study-wide results and limits: Patients and controls were not found to differ significantly in CD8+ Simpson's diversity. Common to patients and controls were roughly 30 CD8+ CDR3 sequences.

This clonotype was obtained from a human donor with aplastic anemia. The chain combines TRBV19 with TRBJ2-1, with 14 bases that match TRBD2. The material sequenced was sorted CD4+, CD8+, or CD8+CD57+ T cells (not recorded which) from PBMCs. CDR3 DNA sequence: TGTGCCAGTAGGGGGACTAGCGGGAGTAAGGGTGAGCAGTTCTTC. Protein: CASRGTSGSKGEQFF.